The T cell receptor beta chain under discussion was sequenced for a study of T cell changes during pregnancy in multiple sclerosis. Sequencing used immunoSEQ multiplex PCR; TCRdb keeps in-frame clones, though not all of them. The sample holds roughly 50,000 clones; roughly 94% are singletons and the top ten take around 3.5%. Trimming left V 0 bases short and J 1 base short, with 10 bases between. In germline, CDR1 is MNHEY, CDR2 SVGAGI. The CDR3 runs to 15 residues. This clonotype originated in a female donor with multiple sclerosis, enrolled in a pregnancy study. The sample in question was CD8+ T cells from peripheral blood mononuclear cells, obtained in the third trimester of pregnancy. The rearrangement joins TRBV6-5 to TRBJ2-7; D gene unclear. The CDR3: CASSYSTSGSYEQYF. The CDR3 DNA reads as TGTGCCAGCAGTTACTCGACTTCCGGGTCCTACGAGCAGTACTTC.